These 4 T cell receptor beta chains were all obtained from the same sample, sequenced in a study of vaccination and CD4 T cells after COVID-19. Sequence data for DNA of cultured CD4+ T cells were generated by the Oncomine TCR Beta short-read assay. TCRdb re-analysed the PCR reads in MiXCR, keeping a single row per CDR3 protein. This table holds roughly 9,500 distinct CDR3 sequences, roughly 62% found once. Their recognized antigens are unknown. As to treatment: approximately 9-day PBMC culture with coronavirus spike peptide pools or control peptides (ViraFEST assay). Sequencing was carried out using CD4+ T cells from blood, cultured in vitro. All receptors come from a human donor who had recovered from COVID-19.

The V gene is TRBV10-3, the J gene TRBJ1-5; TRBD1 matches at 7 bases. Germline assignment: CDR1 ENHRY and CDR2 SYGVKD. This CDR3 has 14 amino acids. The V and J ends lost 7 bases and 7 bases, in that order; junction bases with no gene match: 10. The CDR3 loop reads CAINRQGGAQPQHF. Here the CDR3 DNA reads TGTGCCATCAACCGACAGGGAGGCGCCCAGCCCCAGCATTTT.

The V and J genes are TRBV7-9 and TRBJ2-2; unclear D gene. The CDR3 is 14 residues long. Germline loops: CDR1 SEHNR, CDR2 FQNEAQ (reference sequence). V lost 6 bases and J lost 7, with 15 bases in between. CDR3 protein: CASSRKELGGELFF. Written as DNA, the CDR3 is TGTGCCAGCAGTCGAAAAGAGTTAGGCGGGGAGCTGTTTTTT.

This clonotype was seen more than once but under ten times. V and J are TRBV24-1 and TRBJ1-5, with no clear D. Germline V gives CDR1 KGHDR, CDR2 SFDVKD. The V and J ends lost 3 bases and 4 bases respectively, with 12 bases between them. The CDR3 sequence is 15 residues long. Here the CDR3 DNA reads TGTGCCACCAGTGATGGCGGGAAGAGGAATCAGCCCCAGCATTTT. As protein: CATSDGGKRNQPQHF.

The chain couples TRBV10-2 to TRBJ1-2, with 9 bases matching TRBD1. CDR1 is WSHSY and CDR2 is SAAADI in the germline V gene. The CDR3 length is 16 residues. V was clipped by 6 bases and J by 4 bases; unmatched bases: 12. CDR3 DNA: TGCGCCAGCAGGGAATCGGGACAGGGACTTTCCTATGGCTACACCTTC. Its protein product is CASRESGQGLSYGYTF.